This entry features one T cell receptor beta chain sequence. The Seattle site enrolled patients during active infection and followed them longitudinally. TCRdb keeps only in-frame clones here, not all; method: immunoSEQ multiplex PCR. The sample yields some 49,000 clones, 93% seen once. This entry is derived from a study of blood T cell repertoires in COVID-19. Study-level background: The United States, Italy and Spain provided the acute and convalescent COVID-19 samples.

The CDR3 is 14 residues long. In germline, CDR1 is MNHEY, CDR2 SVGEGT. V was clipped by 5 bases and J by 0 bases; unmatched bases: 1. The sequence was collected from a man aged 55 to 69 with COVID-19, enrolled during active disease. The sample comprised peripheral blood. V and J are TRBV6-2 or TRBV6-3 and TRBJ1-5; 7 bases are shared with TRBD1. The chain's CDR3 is CASSDRASNQPQHF. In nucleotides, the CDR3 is TGTGCCAGCAGTGACAGGGCTAGCAATCAGCCCCAGCATTTT.